The TCR beta chain under discussion was sequenced for a study of T cells in localized non-small cell lung cancer. Whole-study findings and limits: Sequencing was restricted to one tumor region; therefore, heterogeneity remains possible.

The CDR3 runs 14 residues. The V end lost 0 bases, the J end lost 5 bases, and 5 bases lay between the germline ends. From germline, CDR1 is SGHNT and CDR2 YENEEA. The protocol was immunoSEQ multiplex PCR, while the TCRdb copy is restricted to in-frame clones and leaves out a portion. The sample shows approximately 3,000 clones, around 26% of them seen only once. This clone turned up a few times. Its matching antigen is unknown. The rearrangement uses TRBV11-3 and TRBJ1-6; D is undetermined. The TCR comes from a man aged 35 to 69 with stage III squamous cell lung carcinoma. The specimen comprised normal lung tissue next to the tumor, sampled before any cancer treatment. The CDR3 region has the DNA TGTGCCAGCAGCTTAGACGGAAATAATTCACCCCTCCACTTT. This encodes CASSLDGNNSPLHF.